This T cell receptor (beta chain) originates from a study of monozygotic twins with inflammatory bowel disease. Findings and limits, study-wide: Healthy co-twins exceeded IBD patients in TCRbeta diversity as measured by inverse Simpson.

TCRdb re-called the 5' RACE reads and catalogs CDR3 proteins one per entry, DNA excluded. This repertoire includes more than 85,000 distinct CDR3 sequences. About this clonotype: Its cognate antigen is unknown.

The sequence derives from a human donor with ulcerative colitis or Crohn's disease, or a healthy co-twin of an affected twin (not recorded which). Sequencing was done on a sample of blood.

CDR3: CASSLQLGGEQFF. This chain connects TRBV5-1 to TRBJ2-1. The length of the CDR3 is 13 residues. Germline CDR1 and CDR2: SGHRS and YFSETQ.